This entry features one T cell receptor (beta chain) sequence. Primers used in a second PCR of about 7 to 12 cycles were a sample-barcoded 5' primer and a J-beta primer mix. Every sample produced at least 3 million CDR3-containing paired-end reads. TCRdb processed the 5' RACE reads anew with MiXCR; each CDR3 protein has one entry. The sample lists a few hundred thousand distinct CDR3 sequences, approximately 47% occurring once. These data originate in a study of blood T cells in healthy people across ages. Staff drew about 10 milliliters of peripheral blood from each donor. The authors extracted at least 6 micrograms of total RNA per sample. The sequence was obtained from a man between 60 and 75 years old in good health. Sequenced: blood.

The DNA of the CDR3 is TGTGCCAGCAGTTACGAGCGGGTGGGGGAGCAGTACTTC. Translated, it gives CASSYERVGEQYF. The V gene is TRBV6-5, the J gene TRBJ2-7, with a weak D call TRBD2 (6 bases). Per the germline V gene, CDR1 is MNHEY and CDR2 is SVGAGI. This CDR3 comprises 13 residues. V was clipped by 2 bases and J by 7 bases, with 12 bases between them.